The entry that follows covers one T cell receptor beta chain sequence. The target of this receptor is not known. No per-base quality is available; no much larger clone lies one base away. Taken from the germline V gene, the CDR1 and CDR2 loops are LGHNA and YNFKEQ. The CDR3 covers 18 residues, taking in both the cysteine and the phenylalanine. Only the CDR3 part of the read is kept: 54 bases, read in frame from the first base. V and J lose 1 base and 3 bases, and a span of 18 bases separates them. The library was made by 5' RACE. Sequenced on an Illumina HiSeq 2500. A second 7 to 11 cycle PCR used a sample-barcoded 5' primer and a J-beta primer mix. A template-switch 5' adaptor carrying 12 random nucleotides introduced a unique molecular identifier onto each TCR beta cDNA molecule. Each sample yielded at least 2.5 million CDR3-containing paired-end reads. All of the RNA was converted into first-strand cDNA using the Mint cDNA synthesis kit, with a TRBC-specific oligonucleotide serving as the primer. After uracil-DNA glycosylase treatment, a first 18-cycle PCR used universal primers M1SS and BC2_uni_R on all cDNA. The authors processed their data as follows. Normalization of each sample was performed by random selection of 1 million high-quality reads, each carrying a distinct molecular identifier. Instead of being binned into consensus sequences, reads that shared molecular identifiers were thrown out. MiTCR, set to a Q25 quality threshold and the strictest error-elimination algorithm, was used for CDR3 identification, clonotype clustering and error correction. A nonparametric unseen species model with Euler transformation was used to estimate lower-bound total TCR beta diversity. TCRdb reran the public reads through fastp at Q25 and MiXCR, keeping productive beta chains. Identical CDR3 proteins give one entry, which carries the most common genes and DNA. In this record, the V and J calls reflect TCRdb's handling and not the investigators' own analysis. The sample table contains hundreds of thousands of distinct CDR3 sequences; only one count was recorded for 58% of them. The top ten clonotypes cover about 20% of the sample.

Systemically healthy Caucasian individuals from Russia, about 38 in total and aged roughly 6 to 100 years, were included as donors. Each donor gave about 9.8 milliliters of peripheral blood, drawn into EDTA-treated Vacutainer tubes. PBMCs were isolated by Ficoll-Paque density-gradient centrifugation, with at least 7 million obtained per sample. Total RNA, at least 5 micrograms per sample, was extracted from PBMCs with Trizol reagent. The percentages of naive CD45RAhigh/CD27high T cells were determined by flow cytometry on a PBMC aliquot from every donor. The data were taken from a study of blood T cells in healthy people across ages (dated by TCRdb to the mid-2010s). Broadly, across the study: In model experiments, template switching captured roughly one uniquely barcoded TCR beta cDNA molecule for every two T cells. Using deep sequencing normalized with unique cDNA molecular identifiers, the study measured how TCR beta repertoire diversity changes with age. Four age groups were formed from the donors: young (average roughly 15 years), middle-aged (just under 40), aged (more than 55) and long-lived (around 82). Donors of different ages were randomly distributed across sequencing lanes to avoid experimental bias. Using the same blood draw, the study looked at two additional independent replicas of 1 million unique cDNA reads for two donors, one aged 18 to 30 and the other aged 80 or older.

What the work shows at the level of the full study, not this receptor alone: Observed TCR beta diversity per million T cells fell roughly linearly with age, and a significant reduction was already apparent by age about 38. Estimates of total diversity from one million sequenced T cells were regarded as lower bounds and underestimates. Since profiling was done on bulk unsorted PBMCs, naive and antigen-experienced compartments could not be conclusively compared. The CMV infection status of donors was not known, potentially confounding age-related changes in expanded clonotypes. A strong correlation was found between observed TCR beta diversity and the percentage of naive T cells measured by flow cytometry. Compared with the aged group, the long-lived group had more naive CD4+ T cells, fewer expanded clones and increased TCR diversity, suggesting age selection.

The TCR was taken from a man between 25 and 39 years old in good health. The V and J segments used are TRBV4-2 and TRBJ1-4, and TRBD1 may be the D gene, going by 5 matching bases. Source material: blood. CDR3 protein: CASSQGAGLSVPNEKLFF. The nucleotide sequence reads TGTGCCAGCAGCCAAGGCGCGGGACTATCCGTCCCTAATGAAAAACTGTTTTTT.